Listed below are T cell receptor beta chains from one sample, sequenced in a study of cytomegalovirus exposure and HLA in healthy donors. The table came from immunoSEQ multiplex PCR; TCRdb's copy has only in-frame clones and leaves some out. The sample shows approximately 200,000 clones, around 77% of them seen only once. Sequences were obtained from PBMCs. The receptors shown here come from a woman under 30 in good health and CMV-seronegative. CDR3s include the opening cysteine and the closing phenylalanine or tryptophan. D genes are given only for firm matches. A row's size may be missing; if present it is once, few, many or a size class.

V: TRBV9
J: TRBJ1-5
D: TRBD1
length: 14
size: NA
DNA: TGTGCCAGCAGCGCGGGACAGACGAATCAGCCCCAGCATTTT
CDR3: CASSAGQTNQPQHF

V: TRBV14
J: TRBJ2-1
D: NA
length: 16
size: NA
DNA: TGTGCCAGCAGCCAAGTGAGGGGAGGTCCCCACAATGAGCAGTTCTTC
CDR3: CASSQVRGGPHNEQFF

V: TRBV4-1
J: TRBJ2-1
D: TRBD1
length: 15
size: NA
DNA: TGCGCCAGCAGCCAACAGGGGGCGGGATACAATGAGCAGTTCTTC
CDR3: CASSQQGAGYNEQFF

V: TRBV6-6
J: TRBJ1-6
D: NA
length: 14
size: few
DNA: TGTGCCAGCAGTTACATCTATGCTAGTTCCACCCTCCACTTT
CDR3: CASSYIYASSTLHF

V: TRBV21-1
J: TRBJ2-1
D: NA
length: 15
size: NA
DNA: TGTGCCAGCAGCAAAGCGCCCAGGGGAAACAATGAGCAGTTCTTC
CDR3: CASSKAPRGNNEQFF

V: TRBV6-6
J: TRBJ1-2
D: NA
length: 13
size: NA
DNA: TGTGCCAGCAGGGAACAGGAAACCTATGGCTACACCTTC
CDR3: CASREQETYGYTF

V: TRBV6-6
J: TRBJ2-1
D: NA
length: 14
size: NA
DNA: TGTGCCAGCATGAAGGGGTCTCCCTACAATGAGCAGTTCTTC
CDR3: CASMKGSPYNEQFF

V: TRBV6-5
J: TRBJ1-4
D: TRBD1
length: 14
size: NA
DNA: TGTGCCAGCAGTTACTCGATTGGGACAGGGGGGCTGTTTTTT
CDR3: CASSYSIGTGGLFF

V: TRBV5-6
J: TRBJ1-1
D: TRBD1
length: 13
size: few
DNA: TGTGCCAGCAGCTTACAGGGGAGGACTGAAGCTTTCTTT
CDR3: CASSLQGRTEAFF

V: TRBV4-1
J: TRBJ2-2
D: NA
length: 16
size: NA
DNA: TGCGCCAGCAGCCAACAGGGGCCTCCGAACACCGGGGAGCTGTTTTTT
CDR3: CASSQQGPPNTGELFF

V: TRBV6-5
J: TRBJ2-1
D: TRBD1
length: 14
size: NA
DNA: TGTGCCAGCACCGATACCGGGACAGGTAGGGAGCAGTTCTTC
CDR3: CASTDTGTGREQFF

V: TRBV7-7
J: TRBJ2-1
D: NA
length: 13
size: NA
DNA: TGTGCGGTATCCACAAATGCCTACAATGAGCAGTTCTTC
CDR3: CAVSTNAYNEQFF

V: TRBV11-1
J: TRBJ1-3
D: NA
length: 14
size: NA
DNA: TGTGCCAGCAGCAACAGGAATGCTGGAAACACCATATATTTT
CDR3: CASSNRNAGNTIYF

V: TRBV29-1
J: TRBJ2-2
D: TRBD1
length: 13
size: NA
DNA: TGCAGCGTCCAGGGGGCGCGTACCGGGGAGCTGTTTTTT
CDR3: CSVQGARTGELFF